This record looks at one T cell receptor beta chain sequence and its context. The data were obtained in a study of blood T cell repertoires in COVID-19. Background on the study: Sites in the United States, Italy and Spain provided acute and convalescent COVID-19 samples. From T cells, B-cell-depleted T cells, or PBMCs came the material, which was cDNA or gDNA.

CDR1 and CDR2 (germline): MGHRA, YSYEKL. This CDR3 has 14 residues. V was cut by 1 base and J by 2 bases, with 7 bases left in between. Study processing details: Estimation of nucleated cell counts relied on the amplification of reference gene primers. Only in-frame clones appear in the TCRdb table, and some are missing; sequencing was by immunoSEQ multiplex PCR. From that table come the V and J calls and clone size; the DNA was used to work out D and trimming. The repertoire includes approximately 230,000 clones, about 85% of them detected once, and 15% to 20% sits in the top ten. Sequenced sample: peripheral blood. The gene calls are TRBV4-1 and TRBJ2-3, with a weak D call TRBD1 (6 bases). The TCR sequence derives from a man aged 25 to 40 with active or convalescent COVID-19. CDR3 sequence (DNA): TGCGCCAGCAGCCAAGGACAGGTCACAGATACGCAGTATTTT. Its translation: CASSQGQVTDTQYF.